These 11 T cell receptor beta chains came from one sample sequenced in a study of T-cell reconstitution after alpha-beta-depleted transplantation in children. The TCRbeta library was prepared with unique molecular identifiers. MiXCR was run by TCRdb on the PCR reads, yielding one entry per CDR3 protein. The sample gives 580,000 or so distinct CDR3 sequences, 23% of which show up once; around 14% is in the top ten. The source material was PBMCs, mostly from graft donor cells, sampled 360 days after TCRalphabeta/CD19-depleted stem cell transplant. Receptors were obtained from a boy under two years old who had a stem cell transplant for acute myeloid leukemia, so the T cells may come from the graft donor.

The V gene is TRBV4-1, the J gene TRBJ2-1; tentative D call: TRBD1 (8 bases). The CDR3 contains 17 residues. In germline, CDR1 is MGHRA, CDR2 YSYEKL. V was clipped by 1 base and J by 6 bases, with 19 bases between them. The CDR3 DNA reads TGCGCCAGCAGCCAAGGGGCGGGGGACAGGCGTTTCAATGAGCAGTTCTTC. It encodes CASSQGAGDRRFNEQFF.

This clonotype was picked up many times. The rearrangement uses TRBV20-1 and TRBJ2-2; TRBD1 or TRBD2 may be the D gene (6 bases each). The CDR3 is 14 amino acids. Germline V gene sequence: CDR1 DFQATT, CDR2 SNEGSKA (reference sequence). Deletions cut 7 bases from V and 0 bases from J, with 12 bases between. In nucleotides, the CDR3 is TGCAGTGGGGGGCGGACTACGAACACCGGGGAGCTGTTTTTT. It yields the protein CSGGRTTNTGELFF.

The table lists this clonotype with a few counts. The CDR3 DNA reads TGTGCCAGCAGTTACCCACGACGGTCCCCATCTCTGGGCGCAGATACGCAGTATTTT. Residues: CASSYPRRSPSLGADTQYF. The J gene is TRBJ2-3, the V gene TRBV2; D is unresolved. This CDR3 has 19 residues. Trimming shortened V by 5 bases and J by 4 bases, and 28 bases separated the two germline ends. Per the germline V gene, CDR1 is SNHLY and CDR2 is FYNNEI.

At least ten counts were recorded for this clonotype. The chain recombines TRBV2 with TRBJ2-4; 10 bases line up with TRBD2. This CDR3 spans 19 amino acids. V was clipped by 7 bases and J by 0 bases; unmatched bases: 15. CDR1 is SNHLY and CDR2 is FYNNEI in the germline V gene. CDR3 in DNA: TGTGCCAGCACCCCACGCTCTAGCGGGGGCCCAGTAGCCAAAAACATTCAGTACTTC. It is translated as CASTPRSSGGPVAKNIQYF.

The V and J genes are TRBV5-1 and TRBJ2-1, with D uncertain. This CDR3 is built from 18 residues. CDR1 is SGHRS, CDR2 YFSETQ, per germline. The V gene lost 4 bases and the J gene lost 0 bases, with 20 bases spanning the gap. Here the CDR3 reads CASSRRALSFSSYNEQFF. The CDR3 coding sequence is TGCGCCAGCAGCCGACGGGCACTTTCCTTCAGCTCCTACAATGAGCAGTTCTTC.

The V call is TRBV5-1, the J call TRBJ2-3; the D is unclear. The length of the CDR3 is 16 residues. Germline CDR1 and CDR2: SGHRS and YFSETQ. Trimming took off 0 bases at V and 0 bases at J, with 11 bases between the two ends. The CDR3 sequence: CASSLAAVSSTDTQYF. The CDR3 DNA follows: TGCGCCAGCAGCTTGGCGGCAGTGTCAAGCACAGATACGCAGTATTTT. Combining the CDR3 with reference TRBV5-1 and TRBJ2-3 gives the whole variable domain KAGVTQTPRYLIKTRGQQVTLSCSPISGHRSVSWYQQTPGQGLQFLFEYFSETQRNKGNFPGRFSGRQFSNSRSEMNVSTLELGDSALYLCASSLAAVSSTDTQYFGPGTRLTVL.

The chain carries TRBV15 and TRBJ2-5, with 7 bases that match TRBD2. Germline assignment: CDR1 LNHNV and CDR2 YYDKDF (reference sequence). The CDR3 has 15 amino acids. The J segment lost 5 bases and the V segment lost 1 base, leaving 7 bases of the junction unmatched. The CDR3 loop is CATSRGGGFLETQYF. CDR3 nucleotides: TGTGCCACCAGCAGAGGGGGGGGGTTCCTGGAGACCCAGTACTTC.

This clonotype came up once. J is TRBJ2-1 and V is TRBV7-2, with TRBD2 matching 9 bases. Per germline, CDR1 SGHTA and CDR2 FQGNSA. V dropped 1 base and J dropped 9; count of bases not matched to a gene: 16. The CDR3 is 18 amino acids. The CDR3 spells CASSLGPAERGAASEQFF. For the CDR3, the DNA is TGTGCCAGCAGCTTAGGGCCGGCGGAGCGGGGGGCCGCAAGTGAGCAGTTCTTC.

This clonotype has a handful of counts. The CDR3, as DNA: TGTGCCATCAAAGTGACTAGCGGGGGGAATGAGCAGTTCTTC. Its translation: CAIKVTSGGNEQFF. The J gene is TRBJ2-1, the V gene TRBV10-3, with 13 bases identical to TRBD2. This CDR3 spans 14 amino acids. The junction had 4 bases not matched to a gene; V was cut back by 7 bases and J by 7 bases. Germline values: CDR1 ENHRY, CDR2 SYGVKD.

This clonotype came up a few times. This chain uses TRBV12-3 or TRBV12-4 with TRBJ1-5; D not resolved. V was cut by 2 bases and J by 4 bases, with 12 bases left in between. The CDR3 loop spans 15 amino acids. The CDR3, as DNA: TGTGCCAGCAGTTTAATGGCCGCGGGGAATCAGCCCCAGCATTTT. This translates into CASSLMAAGNQPQHF.

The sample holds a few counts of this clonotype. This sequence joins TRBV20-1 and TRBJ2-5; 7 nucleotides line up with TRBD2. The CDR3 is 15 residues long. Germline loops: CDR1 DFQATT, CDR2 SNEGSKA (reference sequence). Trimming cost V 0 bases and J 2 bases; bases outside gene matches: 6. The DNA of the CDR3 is TGCAGTGCTAGAGACGGGACTACAAGTCAAGAGACCCAGTACTTC. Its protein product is CSARDGTTSQETQYF.